This entry describes one T cell receptor beta chain. The sample originates from a study of blood T cell repertoires in COVID-19. The overall study: Acute and convalescent COVID-19 specimens originated in the United States, Italy and Spain. T cells, B-cell-depleted T cells, or PBMCs supplied cDNA or gDNA.

CDR1 and CDR2 (germline): SGHTA, FQGNSA. V was pared by 1 base and J by 2 bases, with 11 bases between. The CDR3 runs to 15 residues. Original data processing: The authors estimated nucleated cell counts from reference gene primer amplification. The data were produced by immunoSEQ multiplex PCR, yet TCRdb's version contains in-frame clones alone and is incomplete. The D gene and trimming were derived from the DNA, and the V and J assignments and clone size from that table. The table has fewer than 150,000 clones, around nine tenths seen once. The TCR was taken from a woman in her 50s with active or convalescent COVID-19. The J gene is TRBJ1-2, the V gene TRBV7-2; a possible D gene is TRBD1 (5 bases). Sample: peripheral blood. The DNA of the CDR3 is TGTGCCAGCAGCTTAGGTTCCAGGGAAAACTATGGCTACACCTTC. Protein: CASSLGSRENYGYTF.